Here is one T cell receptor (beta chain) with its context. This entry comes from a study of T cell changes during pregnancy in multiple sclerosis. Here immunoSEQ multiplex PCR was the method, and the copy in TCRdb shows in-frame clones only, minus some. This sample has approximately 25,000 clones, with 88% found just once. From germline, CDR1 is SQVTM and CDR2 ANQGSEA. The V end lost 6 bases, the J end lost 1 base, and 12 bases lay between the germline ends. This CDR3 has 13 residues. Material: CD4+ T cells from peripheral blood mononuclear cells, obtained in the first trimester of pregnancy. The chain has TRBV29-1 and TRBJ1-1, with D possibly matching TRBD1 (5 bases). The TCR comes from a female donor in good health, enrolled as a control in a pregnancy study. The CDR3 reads CSVWTTTNTEAFF. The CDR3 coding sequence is TGCAGCGTATGGACAACTACGAACACTGAAGCTTTCTTT.